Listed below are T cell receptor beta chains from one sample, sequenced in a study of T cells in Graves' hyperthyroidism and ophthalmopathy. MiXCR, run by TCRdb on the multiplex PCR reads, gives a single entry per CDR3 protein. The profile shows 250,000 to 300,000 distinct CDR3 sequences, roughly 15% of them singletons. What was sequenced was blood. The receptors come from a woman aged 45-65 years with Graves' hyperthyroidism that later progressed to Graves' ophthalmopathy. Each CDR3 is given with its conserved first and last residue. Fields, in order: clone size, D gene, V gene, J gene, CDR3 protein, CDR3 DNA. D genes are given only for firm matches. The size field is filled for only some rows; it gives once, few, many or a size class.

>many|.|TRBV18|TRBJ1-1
CASSPPRVLNTEAFF
TGTGCCAGCTCACCACCACGAGTTCTGAACACTGAAGCTTTCTTT
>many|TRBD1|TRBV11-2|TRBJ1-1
CASSSYRGQRSTEAFF
TGTGCCAGCAGCTCGTACAGGGGGCAACGGAGCACTGAAGCTTTCTTT
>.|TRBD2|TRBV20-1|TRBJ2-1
CSASGRASGREGEQFF
TGCAGTGCTAGTGGGCGGGCTAGCGGGAGGGAGGGGGAGCAGTTCTTC
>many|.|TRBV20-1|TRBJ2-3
CSAHGGIRTDTQYF
TGCAGTGCTCATGGGGGAATACGGACAGATACGCAGTATTTT
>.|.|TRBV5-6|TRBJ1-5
CASSERLSNQPQHF
TGTGCCAGCAGCGAACGGCTTAGCAATCAGCCCCAGCATTTT
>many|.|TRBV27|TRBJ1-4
CASSFGRPTINEKLFF
TGTGCCAGCAGTTTTGGCAGGCCGACCATTAATGAAAAACTGTTTTTT
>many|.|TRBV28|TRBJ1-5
CASRHNRAYSNQPQHF
TGTGCCAGCAGACATAACAGAGCTTATAGCAATCAGCCCCAGCATTTT
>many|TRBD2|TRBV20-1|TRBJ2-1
CSARLSGSSYNEQFF
TGCAGTGCTAGGCTGAGCGGGAGCTCCTACAATGAGCAGTTCTTC
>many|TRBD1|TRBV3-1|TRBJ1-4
CASSTSQGADEKLFF
TGTGCCAGCAGCACCTCACAGGGGGCAGATGAAAAACTGTTTTTT
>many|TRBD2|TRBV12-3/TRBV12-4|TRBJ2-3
CASDSIAGGSTDTQYF
TGTGCCAGTGACTCTATAGCGGGAGGGAGCACAGATACGCAGTATTTT
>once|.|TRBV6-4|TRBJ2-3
CASSELGRITDTQYF
TGTGCCAGCAGTGAATTAGGACGGATCACAGATACGCAGTATTTT
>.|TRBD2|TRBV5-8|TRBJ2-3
CASSTGLAGGTDTQYF
TGTGCCAGCAGCACAGGGCTAGCGGGAGGGACAGATACGCAGTATTTT
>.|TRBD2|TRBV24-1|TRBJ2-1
CATSVSWGTSGRNEQFF
TGTGCCACCAGTGTCTCTTGGGGGACTAGCGGGAGGAATGAGCAGTTCTTC
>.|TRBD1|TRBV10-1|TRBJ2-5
CASGSGTGGAETQYF
TGCGCCAGCGGATCCGGGACAGGGGGCGCGGAGACCCAGTACTTC